The rows below give T cell receptor beta chains drawn from one sample of a study of beta chain features in type 1 diabetes. TCRdb's table, derived via immunoSEQ multiplex PCR, lists solely in-frame clones and lacks some. The sample contains more than 250,000 clones, around 20% of which appear only once. What was sequenced was naive CD4+ T cells from blood. The receptors come from a woman between 40 and 50 years old with type 1 diabetes. CDR3s include the opening cysteine and the closing phenylalanine or tryptophan. Fields, in order: J gene, clone size, D gene, V gene, CDR3 protein, CDR3 DNA. A D gene is named only where the DNA matches it firmly. Where a row states a size, it is once, few, many or the class of an expanded clone; other rows omit it.

j_call: TRBJ2-5; clone_size: .; d_call: .; v_call: TRBV19; cdr3_aa: CASSISLQETQYF; cdr3_nt: TGTGCCAGTAGTATTAGCCTTCAAGAGACCCAGTACTTC
j_call: TRBJ2-1; clone_size: few; d_call: TRBD1; v_call: TRBV29-1; cdr3_aa: CSGRDRAGYNEQFF; cdr3_nt: TGCAGCGGTAGGGACAGGGCTGGGTACAATGAGCAGTTCTTC
j_call: TRBJ2-1; clone_size: few; d_call: TRBD1; v_call: TRBV6-5; cdr3_aa: CASIGTGGDEQFF; cdr3_nt: TGTGCCAGCATCGGGACAGGGGGCGATGAGCAGTTCTTC
j_call: TRBJ2-3; clone_size: few; d_call: .; v_call: TRBV7-9; cdr3_aa: CASSQGEKGTDTQYF; cdr3_nt: TGTGCCAGCTCACAGGGAGAAAAGGGCACAGATACGCAGTATTTT
j_call: TRBJ1-6; clone_size: few; d_call: .; v_call: TRBV28; cdr3_aa: CASSRTHPYNSPLHF; cdr3_nt: TGTGCCAGCAGCCGGACTCATCCCTATAATTCACCCCTCCACTTT
j_call: TRBJ1-2; clone_size: .; d_call: .; v_call: TRBV19; cdr3_aa: CASTSVFDYGYTF; cdr3_nt: TGTGCCAGTACATCAGTCTTCGACTATGGCTACACCTTC
j_call: TRBJ2-5; clone_size: few; d_call: .; v_call: TRBV6-6; cdr3_aa: CASRPPGKETQYF; cdr3_nt: TGTGCCAGCAGGCCCCCGGGAAAAGAGACCCAGTACTTC
j_call: TRBJ2-5; clone_size: .; d_call: .; v_call: TRBV9; cdr3_aa: CASSVVARGAQETQYF; cdr3_nt: TGTGCCAGCAGCGTAGTAGCGCGGGGAGCCCAAGAGACCCAGTACTTC
j_call: TRBJ2-5; clone_size: .; d_call: TRBD1; v_call: TRBV5-6; cdr3_aa: CASSFTGTGRETQYF; cdr3_nt: TGTGCCAGCAGCTTCACCGGGACAGGGCGAGAGACCCAGTACTTC
j_call: TRBJ2-2; clone_size: few; d_call: TRBD1; v_call: TRBV9; cdr3_aa: CASNSQGQGSNTGELFF; cdr3_nt: TGTGCCAGCAACAGCCAGGGACAGGGATCGAACACCGGGGAGCTGTTTTTT
j_call: TRBJ1-5; clone_size: few; d_call: .; v_call: TRBV9; cdr3_aa: CASSVGGWGNQPQHF; cdr3_nt: TGTGCCAGCAGCGTAGGAGGGTGGGGCAATCAGCCCCAGCATTTT
j_call: TRBJ1-2; clone_size: few; d_call: .; v_call: TRBV2; cdr3_aa: CASKRLVTF; cdr3_nt: TGTGCCAGCAAGAGACTGGTCACCTTC
j_call: TRBJ1-4; clone_size: .; d_call: .; v_call: TRBV2; cdr3_aa: CASRERQTANEKLFF; cdr3_nt: TGTGCCAGCAGGGAAAGACAGACGGCTAATGAAAAACTGTTTTTT
j_call: TRBJ1-1; clone_size: few; d_call: .; v_call: TRBV7-9; cdr3_aa: CASSLRLGPAGAFF; cdr3_nt: TGTGCCAGCAGCTTAAGGTTGGGGCCAGCCGGAGCTTTCTTT
j_call: TRBJ1-2; clone_size: .; d_call: .; v_call: TRBV2; cdr3_aa: CASEAGYTF; cdr3_nt: TGTGCCAGCGAGGCCGGCTACACCTTC
j_call: TRBJ2-7; clone_size: .; d_call: TRBD1; v_call: TRBV5-1; cdr3_aa: CASSLGDRGYEQYF; cdr3_nt: TGCGCCAGCAGCTTGGGGGACAGGGGATACGAGCAGTACTTC
j_call: TRBJ1-2; clone_size: .; d_call: TRBD1; v_call: TRBV7-3; cdr3_aa: CASSPRTGVNYGYTF; cdr3_nt: TGTGCCAGCAGCCCACGGACAGGAGTTAACTATGGCTACACCTTC
j_call: TRBJ2-5; clone_size: .; d_call: TRBD1; v_call: TRBV18; cdr3_aa: CASSAQGRETQYF; cdr3_nt: TGTGCCAGCTCCGCACAGGGGCGGGAGACCCAGTACTTC